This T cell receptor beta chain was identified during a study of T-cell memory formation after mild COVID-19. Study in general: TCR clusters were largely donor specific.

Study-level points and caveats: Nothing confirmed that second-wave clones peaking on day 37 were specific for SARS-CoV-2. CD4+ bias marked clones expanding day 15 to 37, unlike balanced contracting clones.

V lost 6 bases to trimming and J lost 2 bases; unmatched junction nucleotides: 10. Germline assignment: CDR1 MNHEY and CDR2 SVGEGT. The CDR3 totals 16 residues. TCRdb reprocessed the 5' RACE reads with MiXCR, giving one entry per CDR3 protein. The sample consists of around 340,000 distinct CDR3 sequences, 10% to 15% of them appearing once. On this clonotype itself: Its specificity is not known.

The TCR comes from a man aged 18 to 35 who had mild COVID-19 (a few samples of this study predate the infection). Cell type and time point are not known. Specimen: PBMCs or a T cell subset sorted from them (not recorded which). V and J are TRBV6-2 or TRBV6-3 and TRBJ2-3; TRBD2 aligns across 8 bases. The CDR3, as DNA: TGTGCCAGCAGCCCTCTAAGCGGGGGCATCACAGATACGCAGTATTTT. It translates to CASSPLSGGITDTQYF.